A single sample is the source of the 10 T cell receptor beta chains below, sequenced in a study of CD8+ T cells in alopecia areata. Following extraction, RNA underwent reverse transcription to cDNA, which served as the sequencing template. The table came from immunoSEQ multiplex PCR; TCRdb's copy has only in-frame clones and leaves some out. The sample carries roughly 280,000 clones, 50% to 75% recorded once. Treatment meaning: oral pan-JAK inhibitor, 5-10 mg twice daily. This specimen was CD4+ T cells sorted from blood, taken around week 54, from a patient treated with tofacitinib. The origin of the receptors is a human donor with alopecia areata.

The chain is built from TRBV6-6 and TRBJ1-2, with 8 positions matching TRBD1. The trim removed 5 bases at V and 8 bases at J, leaving 4 bases unmatched. Germline V CDR1 and CDR2: MNHNY, SVGAGI (reference sequence). This CDR3 spans 12 amino acids. For the CDR3, the DNA is TGTGCCAGCAGTCGCGGACAGGGCGGCTACACCTTC. Translated, it gives CASSRGQGGYTF.

The chain joins TRBV30 to TRBJ2-7; D may be TRBD1 (6 bases). V lost 4 bases, J lost 5 bases, and 18 bases lay in between. Germline V gene sequence: CDR1 GTSNPN, CDR2 SVGIG (reference sequence). The CDR3 spans 14 residues. The CDR3 region has the DNA TGTGCCTGGAACTTTAGGACAGTGGCCCACGAGCAGTACTTC. It translates to CAWNFRTVAHEQYF.

This clone showed up just once. The V call is TRBV10-3, the J call TRBJ1-6, with 8 bases fitting TRBD1. Looked up from germline, CDR1 is ENHRY and CDR2 is SYGVKD. The CDR3 totals 13 residues. Trimming cost V 10 bases and J 8 bases; bases outside gene matches: 7. The CDR3 reads CATTGQADSPLHF. The CDR3 coding sequence is TGTGCCACTACGGGACAGGCGGATTCACCCCTCCACTTT.

The chain links TRBV9 to TRBJ1-4; D may be TRBD1 (5 bases). The CDR3 runs to 17 residues. Germline V lookup: CDR1 SGDLS, CDR2 YYNGEE. Trimming took 3 bases from V and 1 from J, leaving 16 bases between them. CDR3 in DNA: TGTGCCAGCAGCGATCGGGCAGGGCCTTTAACTAATGAAAAACTGTTTTTT. Its translation is CASSDRAGPLTNEKLFF. The full variable domain, rest sourced from reference TRBV9 and TRBJ1-4, is DSGVTQTPKHLITATGQRVTLRCSPRSGDLSVYWYQQSLDQGLQFLIQYYNGEERAKGNILERFSAQQFPDLHSELNLSSLELGDSALYFCASSDRAGPLTNEKLFFGSGTQLSVL.

This clone was counted only a few times. The chain is built from TRBV2 and TRBJ1-1; D is unresolved. The CDR3 covers 15 residues. Germline CDR1 is SNHLY and CDR2 is FYNNEI. V shed 6 bases and J shed 0 bases, with 14 bases lying between them. Here the CDR3 DNA reads TGTGCCAGCAGCGAAAAGCGGCCCATGAACACTGAAGCTTTCTTT. Amino acid sequence: CASSEKRPMNTEAFF.

The chain recombines TRBV29-1 with TRBJ1-2; 10 bases align to TRBD1. CDR1 is SQVTM and CDR2 is ANQGSEA in the germline V gene. With V trimmed by 7 bases and J by 4 bases, 15 bases remained unmatched. The CDR3 extends over 16 amino acids. The CDR3 loop is CSAAIPDRGLLYGYTF. CDR3 DNA: TGCAGCGCAGCGATCCCTGACAGGGGGCTTCTCTATGGCTACACCTTC.

V usage is TRBV19 and J usage is TRBJ2-7; the D call may be TRBD1 or TRBD2 (5 bases each). V was trimmed by 3 bases and J by 6 bases, leaving 9 bases between them. The CDR3 runs to 12 residues. Germline loops: CDR1 LNHDA, CDR2 SQIVND (reference sequence). The chain's CDR3 is CASSILGREQYF. The CDR3 DNA reads TGTGCCAGTAGTATTCTGGGACGCGAGCAGTACTTC.

This clone was observed a single time. CDR3 protein: CASSLGEGRTEAFF. The CDR3 DNA sequence: TGTGCCAGCAGCTTAGGTGAAGGGAGGACTGAAGCTTTCTTT. The genes are TRBV7-9 and TRBJ1-1, with unresolved D. Trimming removed 1 base from V and 5 bases from J, with 11 bases in between. In germline, CDR1 is SEHNR, CDR2 FQNEAQ (reference sequence). The CDR3 covers 14 residues.

The rearrangement links TRBV15 to TRBJ2-1; D is unclear. This CDR3 has 16 amino acids. In germline, CDR1 is LNHNV, CDR2 YYDKDF (reference sequence). Trimming took 0 bases from V and 5 from J, leaving 14 bases between them. Written as DNA, the CDR3 is TGTGCCACCAGCAGAGATTGGCCTAGTCTTCACAATGAGCAGTTCTTC. Translation: CATSRDWPSLHNEQFF.

This sequence joins TRBV7-9 and TRBJ1-2; perhaps TRBD1 as D (6 bases). This CDR3 region has 14 residues. The V end lost 6 bases, the J end lost 6 bases, and 17 bases lay between the germline ends. Germline CDR1 reads SEHNR; CDR2 reads FQNEAQ (reference sequence). CDR3 sequence (DNA): TGTGCCAGCAGTCCTAACAGGGCTTGGCATGGCTACACCTTC. As protein: CASSPNRAWHGYTF.